Listed below are T cell receptor beta chains from one sample, sequenced in a study of response to subunit inactivated influenza vaccine. Via MiXCR, TCRdb re-called the RT-PCR reads, giving one row per CDR3 protein. This sample has around 490,000 distinct CDR3 sequences, with 6.5% to 8% found just once. The sequences come from PBMCs from blood, collected about 23 months after vaccination. The receptors shown here come from a man between 50 and 69 years old who received an inactivated influenza vaccine. Both conserved end residues are part of each CDR3. The D gene is left open where the match is weak. Part of the rows lack a size; the others show once, few, many or a class for expanded clones.

clone_size: few; d_call: .; v_call: TRBV27; j_call: TRBJ2-7; cdr3_nt: TGTGCCAGCAGTTTAAGCCGGGGGCTAAACGAGCAGTACTTC; cdr3_aa: CASSLSRGLNEQYF
clone_size: few; d_call: TRBD1; v_call: TRBV7-9; j_call: TRBJ2-7; cdr3_nt: TGTGCCAGCAGCCCCAGTATCCGGGACAGGGGGAAAGCGGGAAACCTTTACGAGCAGTACTTC; cdr3_aa: CASSPSIRDRGKAGNLYEQYF
clone_size: few; d_call: TRBD1; v_call: TRBV5-1; j_call: TRBJ1-2; cdr3_nt: TGCGCCAGCAGCTCTATGACCCTGGGACAGGGGGCATACGGCTACACCTTC; cdr3_aa: CASSSMTLGQGAYGYTF
clone_size: few; d_call: .; v_call: TRBV29-1; j_call: TRBJ2-1; cdr3_nt: TGCAGCGTTGTCCCCAGGGGCCCCTCCTACAATGAGCAGTTCTTC; cdr3_aa: CSVVPRGPSYNEQFF
clone_size: few; d_call: TRBD1; v_call: TRBV4-3; j_call: TRBJ2-7; cdr3_nt: TGCGCCAGCAGCCAAGGGGGACAGGCCGAGCAGTACTTC; cdr3_aa: CASSQGGQAEQYF
clone_size: .; d_call: TRBD1; v_call: TRBV10-3; j_call: TRBJ1-3; cdr3_nt: TGTGCCATCAGGGACAGGGGGCGAGGATCTGGAAACACCATATATTTT; cdr3_aa: CAIRDRGRGSGNTIYF
clone_size: .; d_call: .; v_call: TRBV5-1; j_call: TRBJ2-3; cdr3_nt: TGCGCCAGCAAAATCGGGGGCTTTCGCCAACCCCCAGATACGCAGTATTTT; cdr3_aa: CASKIGGFRQPPDTQYF
clone_size: .; d_call: .; v_call: TRBV29-1; j_call: TRBJ1-1; cdr3_nt: TGCAGCTCTCGGCTACAGGCGAACACTGAAGCTTTCTTT; cdr3_aa: CSSRLQANTEAFF
clone_size: few; d_call: TRBD2; v_call: TRBV7-9; j_call: TRBJ2-1; cdr3_nt: TGTGCCAGCAGCTTAACGACTAGCGGGAGAAATGAGCAGTTCTTC; cdr3_aa: CASSLTTSGRNEQFF
clone_size: many; d_call: .; v_call: TRBV11-2; j_call: TRBJ2-1; cdr3_nt: TGTGCCAGCAGCTTAGACGGACTTTCCTACAATGAGCAGTTCTTC; cdr3_aa: CASSLDGLSYNEQFF
clone_size: many; d_call: .; v_call: TRBV7-2; j_call: TRBJ1-2; cdr3_nt: TGTGCCAGCAGCCCCGCGGGCCCCTGGGGCTACACCTTC; cdr3_aa: CASSPAGPWGYTF
clone_size: few; d_call: TRBD2; v_call: TRBV6-1; j_call: TRBJ2-3; cdr3_nt: TGTGCCAGCAGTGCTAGCGGGGGGGCAACAGATACGCAGTATTTT; cdr3_aa: CASSASGGATDTQYF
clone_size: many; d_call: .; v_call: TRBV7-2; j_call: TRBJ2-3; cdr3_nt: TGTGCCAGCAGCTTACGACCCCGGTTTGATACGCAGTATTTT; cdr3_aa: CASSLRPRFDTQYF
clone_size: .; d_call: TRBD1; v_call: TRBV27; j_call: TRBJ2-7; cdr3_nt: TGTGCCAGCAGTCGCTACCAGACAGGGTTCTACGAGCAGTACTTC; cdr3_aa: CASSRYQTGFYEQYF
clone_size: many; d_call: TRBD2; v_call: TRBV20-1; j_call: TRBJ2-7; cdr3_nt: TGCAGTGCCCAGTCGGGAGGGTCCTACGAGCAGTACTTC; cdr3_aa: CSAQSGGSYEQYF
clone_size: .; d_call: .; v_call: TRBV7-2; j_call: TRBJ2-7; cdr3_nt: TGTGCCAGCAGCTTAGAGGTGTCCGGGGGCGAGCAGTACTTC; cdr3_aa: CASSLEVSGGEQYF